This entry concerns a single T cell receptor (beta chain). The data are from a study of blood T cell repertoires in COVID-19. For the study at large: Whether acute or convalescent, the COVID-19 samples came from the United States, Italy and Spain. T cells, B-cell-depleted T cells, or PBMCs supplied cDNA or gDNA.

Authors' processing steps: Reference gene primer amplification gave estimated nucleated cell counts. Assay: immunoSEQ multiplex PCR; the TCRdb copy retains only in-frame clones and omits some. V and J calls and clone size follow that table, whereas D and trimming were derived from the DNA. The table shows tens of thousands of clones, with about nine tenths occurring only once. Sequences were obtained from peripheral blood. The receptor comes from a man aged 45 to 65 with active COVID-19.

The CDR3: CASSYDRGQWHF. The CDR3 DNA sequence: TGTGCCAGCAGCTACGACAGGGGGCAATGGCATTTT. The chain has TRBV6-6 and TRBJ1-5, with TRBD1 matching over 10 bases. Germline trimming cut 6 bases from V and 15 bases from J; bases unmatched to any gene: 8. Germline V gene sequence: CDR1 MNHNY, CDR2 SVGAGI (reference sequence). The length of the CDR3 is 12 residues.